These 25 T cell receptor beta chains were sequenced from one sample in a study of CD4 T cells in relation to SARS-CoV-2 and coronaviruses. No antigen has been identified for these receptors. Data came from immunoSEQ multiplex PCR; TCRdb stores just in-frame clones and leaves some out. The data contain about 36,000 clones, over 70% of them seen just once; the ten biggest clones take up about 2.8%. The sequenced sample was memory CD4+ T cells from PBMCs, cultured in vitro. The receptors here all came from an adult with COVID-19.

This rearrangement joins TRBV9 to TRBJ2-7; perhaps TRBD2 as D (6 bases). Trimming pared 3 bases from V and 2 bases from J, leaving 9 bases between. The CDR3 spans 13 residues. Per germline, CDR1 SGDLS and CDR2 YYNGEE. DNA for the CDR3: TGTGCCAGCAGCGCTGGGACTGCCTACGAGCAGTACTTC. The encoded protein is CASSAGTAYEQYF.

The V gene is TRBV5-8, the J gene TRBJ1-5; tentatively, D is TRBD1 (6 bases). This CDR3 region has 14 residues. Trimming removed 0 bases at V and 2 bases at J, with 6 bases between. The germline V gene has CDR1 SGHTS and CDR2 YDEGEE. The CDR3 nucleotides read TGTGCCAGCAGCTTGGACAGGGGCAATCAGCCCCAGCATTTT. It specifies CASSLDRGNQPQHF.

This chain uses TRBV5-4 with TRBJ2-1, with D unresolved. The CDR3 is 11 residues long. Between the trimmed V and J ends, which lost 4 bases and 9 bases, there was a span of 8 bases. CDR1 SGHNT and CDR2 YYREEE come from the germline V gene (reference sequence). The DNA of the CDR3 is TGTGCCAGCAGCATTTACGGTGAGCAGTTCTTC. Translating gives CASSIYGEQFF. The full variable domain, its missing parts supplied by reference TRBV5-4 and TRBJ2-1, is ETGVTQSPTHLIKTRGQQVTLRCSSQSGHNTVSWYQQALGQGPQFIFQYYREEENGRGNFPPRFSGLQFPNYSSELNVNALELDDSALYLCASSIYGEQFFGPGTRLTVL.

The chain has TRBV7-6 and TRBJ2-3; 8 bases line up with TRBD2. The CDR3 is 16 amino acids. V lost 1 base to trimming and J lost 0 bases; unmatched junction nucleotides: 3. CDR1 and CDR2 from the germline V gene are SGHVS and FNYEAQ. The CDR3 nucleotides read TGTGCCAGCAGCTTAGTGGGCGGGAGGAGCACAGATACGCAGTATTTT. Amino acids: CASSLVGGRSTDTQYF.

The rearrangement links TRBV11-1 to TRBJ2-1; D is possibly TRBD1 or TRBD2 (5 bases each). V lost 7 bases and J lost 6, with 13 bases in between. This CDR3 has 13 residues. Germline V gene sequence: CDR1 SGHAT, CDR2 FQDESV (reference sequence). As DNA, the CDR3 is TGTGCCAGCAACAAGCTTGGGGGCAATGAGCAGTTCTTC. This gives the protein CASNKLGGNEQFF.

This clone came up a few times. CDR3 region: CASSFGTLPNEQFF. CDR3 sequence (DNA): TGCGCCAGCAGCTTCGGGACTCTTCCCAATGAGCAGTTCTTC. V usage is TRBV5-1 and J usage is TRBJ2-1; TRBD2 is a possible D gene (6 bases). The CDR3 sequence is 14 residues long. Germline V CDR1 and CDR2: SGHRS, YFSETQ. Trimming took off 2 bases at V and 6 bases at J, with 12 bases between the two ends.

V gene TRBV18 combines with J gene TRBJ1-1; possibly TRBD1 for D (5 bases). This CDR3 spans 13 amino acids. Between the trimmed V and J ends, which lost 5 bases and 1 base, there was a span of 8 bases. Germline CDR1 KGHSH, CDR2 LQKENI. CDR3 nucleotide sequence: TGTGCCAGCTCAAACGACAGGAACACTGAAGCTTTCTTT. Translating gives CASSNDRNTEAFF.

J is TRBJ2-6 and V is TRBV28; D not certain. The V end was cut by 2 bases, the J end by 0 bases, with 5 bases between. This CDR3 spans 15 amino acids. CDR1 MDHEN and CDR2 SYDVKM come from the germline V gene. CDR3 region: CASSLQNSGANVLTF. The DNA for the CDR3 is TGTGCCAGCAGTTTACAAAACTCTGGGGCCAACGTCCTGACTTTC.

The chain is built from TRBV5-5 and TRBJ1-2; no clear D gene. The V gene lost 4 bases and the J gene lost 5 bases, with 12 bases spanning the gap. The germline V gene encodes CDR1 SGHKS and CDR2 YYEKEE (reference sequence). There are 13 residues in the CDR3. As DNA, the CDR3 is TGTGCCAGCAGCAGACGCGGAGGATATGGCTACACCTTC. Its protein is CASSRRGGYGYTF.

This rearrangement joins TRBV10-3 to TRBJ1-5, with unresolved D. Looked up from germline, CDR1 is ENHRY and CDR2 is SYGVKD. The ends were cut back, 3 bases at V and 7 bases at J, with 13 bases in the middle. The CDR3 sequence is 14 residues long. CDR3 sequence reads: CAISENKGLQPQHF. The CDR3 coding sequence is TGTGCCATCAGTGAAAATAAGGGATTACAGCCCCAGCATTTT.

This chain connects TRBV18 to TRBJ2-7; 7 positions agree with TRBD1. The CDR3 runs to 17 residues. CDR1 and CDR2 (germline): KGHSH, LQKENI. The V segment lost 3 bases and the J segment 0 bases; nucleotides outside the gene matches: 11. This CDR3 is CASSPLPTGPTSYEQYF. The CDR3 DNA is TGTGCCAGCTCACCCCTCCCGACAGGGCCTACCTCCTACGAGCAGTACTTC.

The rearrangement uses TRBV6-6 and TRBJ2-2; D remains ambiguous. The CDR3 length is 12 residues. The V gene lost 6 bases and the J gene lost 5 bases, with 7 bases spanning the gap. Germline V gene data show CDR1 as MNHNY and CDR2 as SVGAGI (reference sequence). This CDR3 is CASSPTTGELFF. As DNA, the CDR3 is TGTGCCAGCAGCCCCACTACCGGGGAGCTGTTTTTT.

This clone was detected only a few times. The chain carries TRBV18 and TRBJ1-1, with D possibly being TRBD1 (5 bases). CDR3 length equals 13 residues. Germline assignment: CDR1 KGHSH and CDR2 LQKENI. Trimming stripped 6 bases from V and 1 base from J, with 9 bases between. CDR3 in DNA: TGTGCCAGCTCGTTAGACAGGAACACTGAAGCTTTCTTT. Amino acid sequence: CASSLDRNTEAFF.

The chain is built from TRBV6-5 and TRBJ1-1; 7 positions agree with TRBD1. This CDR3 contains 12 residues. CDR1 and CDR2 from the germline V gene are MNHEY and SVGAGI. Trimming at V came to 4 bases and at J to 7 bases, leaving 3 bases not matched to a gene. CDR3 in DNA: TGTGCCAGCAGTTCAAACAGGGGTGAAGCTTTCTTT. Translation: CASSSNRGEAFF.

The V call is TRBV7-9, the J call TRBJ2-5; D is uncertain. CDR3 length: 10 residues. V lost 3 bases and J lost 5, with 1 base in between. The germline V gene encodes CDR1 SEHNR and CDR2 FQNEAQ (reference sequence). The CDR3 reads CASSFETQYF. In DNA form, the CDR3 reads TGTGCCAGCAGCTTCGAGACCCAGTACTTC.

The V gene is TRBV19, the J gene TRBJ2-3; no firm D call. The germline V and J ends were trimmed by 5 bases and 1 base, with 13 bases remaining between them. Germline CDR1 LNHDA, CDR2 SQIVND (reference sequence). CDR3 length: 15 residues. The CDR3 spells CASSLRSRGTDTQYF. The DNA for the CDR3 is TGTGCCAGTAGTCTCCGGAGCCGCGGCACAGATACGCAGTATTTT.

The chain carries TRBV19 and TRBJ1-2; unclear D gene. This CDR3 spans 15 amino acids. Germline V gene sequence: CDR1 LNHDA, CDR2 SQIVND (reference sequence). Trimming cost V 3 bases and J 1 base, with 12 bases left between them. Here the CDR3 DNA reads TGTGCCAGTAGTATTTCGGGCGCAAATAACTATGGCTACACCTTC. As protein: CASSISGANNYGYTF.

The CDR3 DNA reads TGTGCCAGCAGTGCCAGGGGCCTCTTATCCCCCCAGCATTTT. It yields the protein CASSARGLLSPQHF. The rearrangement links TRBV28 to TRBJ1-5; the D gene is possibly TRBD1 (6 bases). The V and J ends lost 5 bases and 10 bases respectively, with 18 bases between them. This CDR3 region has 14 residues. Germline loops: CDR1 MDHEN, CDR2 SYDVKM.

CDR3 sequence (DNA): TGCGCCAGCAGCACAGGACTAACTCAAGAGACCCAGTACTTC. It translates to CASSTGLTQETQYF. The chain links TRBV5-1 to TRBJ2-5; possible D gene TRBD2, 6 bases. Per the germline V gene, CDR1 is SGHRS and CDR2 is YFSETQ. The CDR3 runs 14 residues. Trimming took 4 bases from V and 2 from J, leaving 12 bases between them.

The chain links TRBV12-3 or TRBV12-4 to TRBJ2-7, with unresolved D. Deletions cut 6 bases from V and 2 bases from J, with 8 bases between. The CDR3 loop spans 12 amino acids. The DNA of the CDR3 is TGTGCCAGCAGGGGCAGACCCTACGAGCAGTACTTC. This encodes CASRGRPYEQYF.

The gene calls are TRBV20-1 and TRBJ2-1; 10 bases align to TRBD2. CDR1 and CDR2 from the germline V gene are DFQATT and SNEGSKA (reference sequence). V dropped 3 bases and J dropped 5; count of bases not matched to a gene: 7. This CDR3 contains 15 residues. The DNA for the CDR3 is TGCAGTGCTAGTAGTGGGACTAGCGTTCACAATGAGCAGTTCTTC. The encoded protein is CSASSGTSVHNEQFF.

The chain employs TRBV27 and TRBJ1-4; D uncertain. V lost 8 bases to trimming and J lost 3 bases, with 10 bases between them. This CDR3 comprises 13 residues. Germline CDR1 is MNHEY and CDR2 is SMNVEV (reference sequence). CDR3 nucleotides: TGTGCCAGCCGCACCCATCCTAATGAAAAACTGTTTTTT. This sequence encodes CASRTHPNEKLFF.

This clone was seen a handful of times. The chain employs TRBV4-1 and TRBJ2-1; D may be TRBD1 or TRBD2 (5 bases each). The V gene's germline CDR1 is MGHRA and CDR2 YSYEKL. Trimming shortened V by 4 bases and J by 5 bases, and 12 bases separated the two germline ends. There are 14 residues in the CDR3. As DNA, the CDR3 is TGCGCCAGCAGCCTTATGGGACCTAACAATGAGCAGTTCTTC. This codes for CASSLMGPNNEQFF.

The rearrangement uses TRBV30 and TRBJ1-5; D is perhaps TRBD1 (6 bases). Trimming pared 0 bases from V and 4 bases from J, leaving 16 bases between. This CDR3 comprises 16 residues. Germline V gene data show CDR1 as GTSNPN and CDR2 as SVGIG (reference sequence). The CDR3 spells CAWSVFRSQGNQPQHF. CDR3 nucleotides: TGTGCCTGGAGTGTATTTCGAAGTCAGGGGAATCAGCCCCAGCATTTT.

This chain joins TRBV28 and TRBJ2-7; 12 bases are shared with TRBD2. The CDR3 length is 15 residues. The trim removed 6 bases at V and 3 bases at J, leaving 6 bases unmatched. Germline CDR1 is MDHEN and CDR2 is SYDVKM. CDR3 sequence: CASSATSGRFYEQYF. The CDR3 DNA follows: TGTGCCAGCAGCGCCACTAGCGGGAGGTTCTACGAGCAGTACTTC.